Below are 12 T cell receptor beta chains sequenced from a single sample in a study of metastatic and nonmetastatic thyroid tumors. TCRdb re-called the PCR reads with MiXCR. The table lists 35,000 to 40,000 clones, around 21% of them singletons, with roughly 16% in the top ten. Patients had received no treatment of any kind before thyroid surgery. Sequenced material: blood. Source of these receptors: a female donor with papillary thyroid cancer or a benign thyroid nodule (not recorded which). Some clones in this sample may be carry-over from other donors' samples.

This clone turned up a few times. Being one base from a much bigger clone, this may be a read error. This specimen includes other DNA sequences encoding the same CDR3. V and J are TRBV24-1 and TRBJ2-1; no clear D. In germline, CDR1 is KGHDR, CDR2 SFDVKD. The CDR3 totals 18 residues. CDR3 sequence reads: CATSESLTDATSYNEQFF. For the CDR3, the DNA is TGCGCCACCAGTGAATCTCTGACTGACGCAACGTCCTACAATGAGCAGTTCTTC.

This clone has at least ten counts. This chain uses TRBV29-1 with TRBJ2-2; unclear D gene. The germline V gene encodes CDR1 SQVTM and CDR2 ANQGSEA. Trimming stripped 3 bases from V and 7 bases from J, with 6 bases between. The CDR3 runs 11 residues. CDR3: CSVEVFGELFF. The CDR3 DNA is TGCAGCGTTGAGGTTTTCGGGGAGCTGTTTTTT.

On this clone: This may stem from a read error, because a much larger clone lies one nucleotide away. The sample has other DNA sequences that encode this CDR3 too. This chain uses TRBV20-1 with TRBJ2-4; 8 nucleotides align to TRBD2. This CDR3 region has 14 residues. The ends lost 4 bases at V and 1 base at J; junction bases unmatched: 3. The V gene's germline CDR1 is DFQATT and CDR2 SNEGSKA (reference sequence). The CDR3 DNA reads TGCAGTGCTATAGCGGGAAGGGCCAAAAACATTCAGTACTTC. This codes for CSAIAGRAKNIQYF.

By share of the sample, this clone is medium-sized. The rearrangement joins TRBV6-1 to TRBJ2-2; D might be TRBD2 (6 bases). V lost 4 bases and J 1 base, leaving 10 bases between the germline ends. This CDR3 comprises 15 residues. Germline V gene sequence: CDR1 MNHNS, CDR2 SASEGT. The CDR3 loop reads CASSGRSGNTGELFF. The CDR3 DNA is TGTGCCAGCAGTGGACGTAGCGGGAACACCGGGGAGCTGTTTTTT.

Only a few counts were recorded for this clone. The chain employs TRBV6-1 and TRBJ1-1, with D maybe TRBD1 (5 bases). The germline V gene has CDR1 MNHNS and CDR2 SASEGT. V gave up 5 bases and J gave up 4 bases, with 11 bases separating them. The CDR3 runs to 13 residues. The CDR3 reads CASSPRGGTEAFF. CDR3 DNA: TGTGCCAGCAGTCCACGGGGGGGCACTGAAGCTTTCTTT.

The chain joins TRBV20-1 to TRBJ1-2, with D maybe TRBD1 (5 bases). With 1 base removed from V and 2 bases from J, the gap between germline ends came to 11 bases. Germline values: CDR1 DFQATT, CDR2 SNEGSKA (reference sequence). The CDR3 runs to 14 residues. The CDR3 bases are TGCAGTGCTAGAGGGGGGTCCTCAAACTATGGCTACACCTTC. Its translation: CSARGGSSNYGYTF.

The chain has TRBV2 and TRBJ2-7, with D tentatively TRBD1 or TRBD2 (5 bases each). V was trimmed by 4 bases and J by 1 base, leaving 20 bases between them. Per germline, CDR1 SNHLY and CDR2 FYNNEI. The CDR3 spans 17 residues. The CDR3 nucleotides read TGTGCCAGCAGTGGGCAGTCGACCGGGACGCGATCCTACGAGCAGTACTTC. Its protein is CASSGQSTGTRSYEQYF.

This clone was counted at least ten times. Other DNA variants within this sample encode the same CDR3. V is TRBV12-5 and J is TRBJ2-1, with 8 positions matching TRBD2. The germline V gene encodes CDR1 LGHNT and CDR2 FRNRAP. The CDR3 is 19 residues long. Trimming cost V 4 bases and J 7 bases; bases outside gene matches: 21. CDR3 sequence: CASGSLVGSGEVTPNEQFF. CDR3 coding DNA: TGTGCTAGTGGTTCCCTGGTTGGTAGCGGGGAGGTAACCCCGAATGAGCAGTTCTTC. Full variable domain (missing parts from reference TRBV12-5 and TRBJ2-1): DARVTQTPRHKVTEMGQEVTMRCQPILGHNTVFWYRQTMMQGLELLAYFRNRAPLDDSGMPKDRFSAEMPDATLATLKIQPSEPRDSAVYFCASGSLVGSGEVTPNEQFFGPGTRLTVL.

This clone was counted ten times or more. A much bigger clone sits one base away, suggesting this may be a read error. The chain's CDR3 is CASSHIGRGDQPQHF. In DNA, the CDR3 is TGTGCCAGCAGTCACATCGGGCGGGGCGACCAGCCCCAGCATTTT. This chain joins TRBV6-1 and TRBJ1-5; weak D call: TRBD1 (5 bases). Germline CDR1 reads MNHNS; CDR2 reads SASEGT. The germline V and J ends were trimmed by 5 bases and 7 bases, with 18 bases remaining between them. This CDR3 is built from 15 residues.

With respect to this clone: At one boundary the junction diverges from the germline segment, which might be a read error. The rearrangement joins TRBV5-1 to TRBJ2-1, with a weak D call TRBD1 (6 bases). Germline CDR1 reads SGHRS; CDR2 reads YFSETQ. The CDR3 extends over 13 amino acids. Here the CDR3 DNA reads TGCGCCAGAAGCTTGGGGACATGGGCTGAGCAGTTCTTC. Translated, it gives CARSLGTWAEQFF. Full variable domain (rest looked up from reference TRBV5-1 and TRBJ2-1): KAGVTQTPRYLIKTRGQQVTLSCSPISGHRSVSWYQQTPGQGLQFLFEYFSETQRNKGNFPGRFSGRQFSNSRSEMNVSTLELGDSALYLCARSLGTWAEQFFGPGTRLTVL.

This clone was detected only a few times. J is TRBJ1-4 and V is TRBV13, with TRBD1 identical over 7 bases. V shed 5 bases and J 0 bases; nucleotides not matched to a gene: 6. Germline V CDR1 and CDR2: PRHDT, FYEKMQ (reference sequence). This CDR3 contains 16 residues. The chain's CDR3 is CASSQTGRTTNEKLFF. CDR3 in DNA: TGTGCCAGCAGCCAGACAGGGAGAACAACTAATGAAAAACTGTTTTTT.

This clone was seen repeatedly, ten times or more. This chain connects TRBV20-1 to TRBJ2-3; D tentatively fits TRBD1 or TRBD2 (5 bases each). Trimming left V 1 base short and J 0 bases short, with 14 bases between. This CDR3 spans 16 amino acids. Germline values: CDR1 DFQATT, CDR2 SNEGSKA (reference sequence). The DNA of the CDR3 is TGCAGTGCTAGAGTTGGGGGTACCTTTAGCACAGATACGCAGTATTTT. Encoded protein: CSARVGGTFSTDTQYF.